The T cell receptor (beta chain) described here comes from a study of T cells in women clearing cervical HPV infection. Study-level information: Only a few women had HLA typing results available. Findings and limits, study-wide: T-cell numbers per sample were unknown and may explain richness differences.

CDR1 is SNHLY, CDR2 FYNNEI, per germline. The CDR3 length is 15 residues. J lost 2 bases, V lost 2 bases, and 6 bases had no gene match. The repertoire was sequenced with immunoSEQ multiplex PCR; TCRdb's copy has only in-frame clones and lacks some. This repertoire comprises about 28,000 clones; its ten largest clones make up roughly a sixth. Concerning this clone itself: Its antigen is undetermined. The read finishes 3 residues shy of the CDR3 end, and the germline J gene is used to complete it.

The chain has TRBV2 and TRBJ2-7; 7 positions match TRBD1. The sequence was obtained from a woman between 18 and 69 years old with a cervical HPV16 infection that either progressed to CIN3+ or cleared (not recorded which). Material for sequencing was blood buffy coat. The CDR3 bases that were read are TGTGCCAGCAGTGAAAGGGACAGATTTACCTACGAG. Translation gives CASSERDRFTYE. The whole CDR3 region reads CASSERDRFTYEQYF.